The source of this TCR beta chain is a study of T and B cells in COVID-19 patients. About the study: Blood was sampled from COVID-19 patients who were either actively infected or recovered. Comorbidities linked to unfavorable COVID-19 outcome were present in about 90% of the roughly 20 active-infection patients.

Blood genomic DNA input for TRB amplification was about 250-550 ng. Trimming stripped 6 bases from V and 5 bases from J, with 14 bases between. Germline V gene sequence: CDR1 DFQATT, CDR2 SNEGSKA (reference sequence). The CDR3 spans 12 residues. BIOMED2 TRB-A/B primer pools were used in multiplex TRB PCR. TCRdb reanalysed the multiplex PCR reads using MiXCR and keeps one entry per CDR3 protein. The sample consists of about 5,000 distinct CDR3 sequences, 26% of them appearing once. The sample holds a few counts of this clonotype. Its antigen is as yet unknown. Study-wide points: Patients with COVID-19 reportedly showed strongly skewed T cell receptor beta variable and joining gene usage. CD4+, regulatory T cell, CD8+ and sorted SARS-CoV-2-responsive or tetramer+ T cells were not yet sequenced.

The sequenced material came from blood. The sequence was obtained from a human donor with active COVID-19. V and J are TRBV20-1 and TRBJ2-7; D remains unclear. DNA for the CDR3: TGCAGTGCCCCAAGGCTAAACGACGAGCAGTACTTC. Protein: CSAPRLNDEQYF.